This T cell receptor (beta chain) was sequenced during a study of T cell responses to AZD1222 COVID-19 vaccine. Study findings and constraints: CD4 TCRs linked to vaccination spanned spike, dominating at 160-218 and 743-854. A mostly white British donor set with more females was recruited, and clonal diversity was possibly underestimated. The breadth and depth of Spike-specific TCRs increased once two AZD1222 doses had been given.

Regarding this clone: The antigen is unknown.

Some second doses came at about 4 weeks and others at about 12 weeks; these were pooled. TCRdb's table, derived via immunoSEQ multiplex PCR, lists solely in-frame clones and lacks some. This sample yields over 120,000 clones, of which roughly 90% are seen a single time; roughly 3.4% belongs to the top ten. The specimen comprised peripheral blood, sampled 28 days after the second AZD1222 dose. The TCR comes from an adult who received the AZD1222 COVID-19 vaccine.

CDR3 nucleotide sequence: TGTGCCAGCAGCCAAGCTGGGAGGGGGGATCAGCCCCAGCATTTT. Encoded protein: CASSQAGRGDQPQHF. The chain couples TRBV4-2 to TRBJ1-5; TRBD1 might be the D (6 bases). Trimming took 1 base from V and 5 from J, leaving 12 bases between them. There are 15 residues in the CDR3. Per the germline V gene, CDR1 is LGHNA and CDR2 is YNFKEQ.